These 18 T cell receptor beta chains were all obtained from the same sample, sequenced in a study of blood T cell repertoires in COVID-19. Clones were read by immunoSEQ multiplex PCR, and TCRdb kept only the in-frame ones, dropping some. The profile covers some 100,000 clones, with 89% appearing a single time and 5.2% taken by the ten largest. The sequencing sample was made of peripheral blood. These receptor sequences come from a woman older than 75 with active COVID-19.

The CDR3 loop is CASSPGGGPEETQYF. The CDR3 DNA follows: TGTGCCAGCAGCCCTGGGGGAGGGCCAGAAGAGACCCAGTACTTC. The genes are TRBV7-3 and TRBJ2-5; 7 bases are shared with TRBD2. With V trimmed by 5 bases and J by 3 bases, 9 bases remained unmatched. The length of the CDR3 is 15 residues. Germline-derived CDR1 and CDR2 are SGHTA and FQGTGA.

This sequence joins TRBV28 and TRBJ1-2; perhaps TRBD1 as D (5 bases). The CDR3 spans 14 residues. V was trimmed by 1 base and J by 5 bases, leaving 11 bases between them. Germline CDR1 reads MDHEN; CDR2 reads SYDVKM. The CDR3 loop reads CASSLLVGEYGYTF. The CDR3 region has the DNA TGTGCCAGCAGTTTATTAGTAGGGGAATATGGCTACACCTTC.

The gene calls are TRBV18 and TRBJ2-1; 8 bases fit TRBD2. This CDR3 is built from 15 residues. The junction had 6 bases not matched to a gene; V was cut back by 6 bases and J by 2 bases. Germline V lookup: CDR1 KGHSH, CDR2 LQKENI. The CDR3 DNA sequence: TGTGCCAGCTCCAGAACTAGCGGCGCCTACAATGAGCAGTTCTTC. Translation gives CASSRTSGAYNEQFF.

Only one count was recorded for this clone. The CDR3 loop is CASSQETLLAGGVPKGDEQYF. In DNA form, the CDR3 reads TGTGCCAGCAGCCAAGAAACGTTACTAGCGGGAGGGGTCCCAAAGGGTGACGAGCAGTACTTC. J is TRBJ2-7 and V is TRBV4-2; TRBD2 aligns across 13 bases. Per the germline V gene, CDR1 is LGHNA and CDR2 is YNFKEQ. The V segment lost 0 bases and the J segment 5 bases; nucleotides outside the gene matches: 19. CDR3 length: 21 amino acids.

V and J are TRBV3-1 (or the pseudogene TRBV3-2) and TRBJ2-7, with TRBD1 matching over 11 bases. The germline CDR1 and CDR2 sequences are LGHDT and YNNKEL (reference sequence). Trimming at V came to 4 bases and at J to 6 bases, leaving 2 bases not matched to a gene. This CDR3 has 13 amino acids. The CDR3 coding sequence is TGTGCCAGCAGCCGGGACAGGGGGTCCGAGCAGTACTTC. It specifies CASSRDRGSEQYF.

V usage is TRBV5-6 and J usage is TRBJ1-5; TRBD1 might be the D (6 bases). This CDR3 contains 14 residues. Germline CDR1 reads SGHDT; CDR2 reads YYEEEE. Trimming stripped 0 bases from V and 4 bases from J, with 8 bases between. CDR3 sequence: CASSLVGTNQPQHF. The CDR3 bases are TGTGCCAGCAGCTTGGTTGGGACAAATCAGCCCCAGCATTTT.

The genes are TRBV15 and TRBJ2-3, with 7 bases identical to TRBD2. The CDR3 is made up of 16 amino acids. V was clipped by 8 bases and J by 0 bases; unmatched bases: 11. Germline V gives CDR1 LNHNV, CDR2 YYDKDF (reference sequence). Written as DNA, the CDR3 is TGTGCCACCTCCCTTAGACTAGCACAAAGCACAGATACGCAGTATTTT. Amino acid sequence: CATSLRLAQSTDTQYF.

This clone was counted a single time. The V call is TRBV6-2 or TRBV6-3, the J call TRBJ2-7; TRBD2 aligns across 13 bases. The V gene end was trimmed by 5 bases and the J gene end by 2 bases; junction bases not matched to a gene: 15. There are 19 residues in the CDR3. CDR1 MNHEY and CDR2 SVGEGT come from the germline V gene. This chain's CDR3 is CASSLRLAGGGLGTYEQYF. Here the CDR3 DNA reads TGTGCCAGCAGTCTCCGACTAGCGGGAGGAGGGTTGGGGACCTACGAGCAGTACTTC.

The chain is built from TRBV18 and TRBJ2-1; 7 bases match TRBD1. The CDR3 is 14 amino acids. Unmatched junction bases numbered 6, after V lost 3 bases and J lost 7 bases. CDR1 and CDR2 from the germline V gene are KGHSH and LQKENI. The CDR3 sequence is CASSPGDRRNEQFF. The DNA of the CDR3 is TGTGCCAGCTCACCCGGGGACAGACGAAATGAGCAGTTCTTC.

The genes are TRBV5-4 and TRBJ2-3, with TRBD2 matching over 7 bases. J gave up 3 bases and V 0 bases, and 4 bases lay outside the gene matches. Germline V CDR1 and CDR2: SGHNT, YYREEE (reference sequence). This CDR3 region has 15 residues. CDR3 sequence: CASSLGKRDTDTQYF. The CDR3 coding sequence is TGTGCCAGCAGCTTGGGGAAGCGGGATACAGATACGCAGTATTTT. Variable domain in full (rest from reference TRBV5-4 and TRBJ2-3): ETGVTQSPTHLIKTRGQQVTLRCSSQSGHNTVSWYQQALGQGPQFIFQYYREEENGRGNFPPRFSGLQFPNYSSELNVNALELDDSALYLCASSLGKRDTDTQYFGPGTRLTVL.

The chain employs TRBV28 and TRBJ2-5, with D possibly being TRBD1 (5 bases). Between the trimmed V and J ends, which lost 6 bases and 4 bases, there was a span of 15 bases. The CDR3 is 14 residues long. CDR1 is MDHEN, CDR2 SYDVKM, per germline. The CDR3 nucleotides read TGTGCCAGCAGCCCCACCGGACACAGAGAGACCCAGTACTTC. Its protein is CASSPTGHRETQYF.

The genes are TRBV5-1 and TRBJ2-2; 12 bases are a match to TRBD2. Trimming took 5 bases from V and 0 from J; bases not matched to a gene: 5. This CDR3 spans 17 amino acids. Germline CDR1 is SGHRS and CDR2 is YFSETQ. CDR3 nucleotide sequence: TGCGCCAGCAGTCGGACTAGCGGGGTCGCGAACACCGGGGAGCTGTTTTTT. Protein sequence: CASSRTSGVANTGELFF.

This sequence joins TRBV19 and TRBJ2-3, with 11 bases matching TRBD2. Germline V lookup: CDR1 LNHDA, CDR2 SQIVND (reference sequence). V was pared by 5 bases and J by 2 bases, with 3 bases of the junction left unmatched. This CDR3 contains 15 residues. The DNA for the CDR3 is TGTGCCAGTAGTTTGGGACTAGCGGACACAGATACGCAGTATTTT. This codes for CASSLGLADTDTQYF.

The chain carries TRBV7-9 and TRBJ2-5; D is uncertain. Germline loops: CDR1 SEHNR, CDR2 FQNEAQ (reference sequence). This CDR3 is built from 11 residues. V dropped 2 bases and J dropped 5 bases, with 3 bases sitting between them. CDR3 amino acids: CASSLSETQYF. The CDR3 DNA follows: TGTGCCAGCAGCTTATCGGAGACCCAGTACTTC.

The chain joins TRBV18 to TRBJ1-1; TRBD1 aligns across 9 bases. The CDR3 runs to 17 residues. Germline V gives CDR1 KGHSH, CDR2 LQKENI. The junction had 15 bases not matched to a gene; V was cut back by 6 bases and J by 4 bases. This CDR3 is CASSRTGEMYSGTEAFF. For the CDR3, the DNA is TGTGCCAGCTCTCGGACAGGGGAGATGTACAGCGGCACTGAAGCTTTCTTT.

The J gene is TRBJ1-5, the V gene TRBV6-2 or TRBV6-3, with 7 bases matching TRBD1. The CDR3 is 15 residues long. Per the germline V gene, CDR1 is MNHEY and CDR2 is SVGEGT. V shed 4 bases and J 3 bases; nucleotides not matched to a gene: 6. CDR3 coding DNA: TGTGCCAGCAGTTCCTGGGACAGAGACAATCAGCCCCAGCATTTT. Translated: CASSSWDRDNQPQHF.

The rearrangement uses TRBV18 and TRBJ2-7; 11 bases match TRBD2. J gave up 6 bases and V 2 bases, and 3 bases lay outside the gene matches. Per the germline V gene, CDR1 is KGHSH and CDR2 is LQKENI. There are 14 residues in the CDR3. The CDR3 reads CASSPGLAGLEQYF. CDR3 nucleotide sequence: TGTGCCAGCTCACCAGGACTAGCGGGTCTCGAGCAGTACTTC.

The rearrangement joins TRBV4-2 to TRBJ2-1; TRBD1 matches 10 bases. V trimming: 0 bases; J trimming: 10 bases; junction bases outside the gene matches: 3. This CDR3 is 14 amino acids long. Germline V gene sequence: CDR1 LGHNA, CDR2 YNFKEQ. CDR3 loop: CASSQEGQGWEQFF. As DNA, the CDR3 is TGTGCCAGCAGCCAAGAGGGACAGGGGTGGGAGCAGTTCTTC.